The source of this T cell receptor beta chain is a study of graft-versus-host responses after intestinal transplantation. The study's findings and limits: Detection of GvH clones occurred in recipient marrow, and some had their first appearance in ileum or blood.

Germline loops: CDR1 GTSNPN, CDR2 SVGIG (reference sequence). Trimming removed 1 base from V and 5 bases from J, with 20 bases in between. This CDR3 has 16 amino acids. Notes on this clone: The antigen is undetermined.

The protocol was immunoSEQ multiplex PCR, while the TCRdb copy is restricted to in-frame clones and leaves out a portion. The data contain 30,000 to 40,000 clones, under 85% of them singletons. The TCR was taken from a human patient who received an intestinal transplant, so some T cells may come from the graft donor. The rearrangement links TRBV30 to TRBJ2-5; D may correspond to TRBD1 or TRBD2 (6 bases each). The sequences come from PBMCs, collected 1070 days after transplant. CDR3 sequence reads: CAWSAGASALGETQYF. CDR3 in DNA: TGTGCCTGGAGTGCGGGGGCCTCGGCCTTAGGGGAGACCCAGTACTTC.